The 19 T cell receptor beta chains in this list originate from one sample, sequenced in a study of control samples from healthy donors and cancer patients. Clones were read by immunoSEQ multiplex PCR, and TCRdb kept only the in-frame ones, dropping some. Among 400,000 to 450,000 clones, around 90% were seen once, and the ten largest hold around 6.4%. Sequencing was performed on PBMCs. Receptors were obtained from a man aged 35 to 55 with head and neck cancer.

This chain connects TRBV30 to TRBJ1-5; tentative D call: TRBD1 (6 bases). The CDR3 spans 13 residues. V shed 4 bases and J shed 5 bases, with 12 bases lying between them. Germline loops: CDR1 GTSNPN, CDR2 SVGIG (reference sequence). Here the CDR3 reads CAWTLGGDQPQHF. The CDR3 nucleotides read TGTGCCTGGACCTTAGGGGGGGATCAGCCCCAGCATTTT.

The gene calls are TRBV12-3 or TRBV12-4 and TRBJ1-2; D gene unclear. V lost 6 bases to trimming and J lost 4 bases, with 12 bases between them. The CDR3 has 13 residues. This CDR3 reads CASRHSSGYGYTF. Here the CDR3 DNA reads TGTGCCAGCAGACATAGTAGTGGCTATGGCTACACCTTC.

Here the CDR3 DNA reads TGTGCCACCAGCAGGTCGGGGACCCTCGAGCAGTACTTC. It translates to CATSRSGTLEQYF. The chain links TRBV15 to TRBJ2-7; D is tentatively TRBD1 or TRBD2 (5 bases each). Trimming shortened V by 3 bases and J by 6 bases, and 12 bases separated the two germline ends. The CDR3 is 13 amino acids. CDR1 is LNHNV and CDR2 is YYDKDF in the germline V gene (reference sequence).

The chain couples TRBV5-4 to TRBJ2-1, with TRBD2 matching over 12 bases. Looked up from germline, CDR1 is SGHNT and CDR2 is YYREEE (reference sequence). With 7 bases clipped from V and 7 bases from J, the junction kept 12 bases outside the gene matches. The CDR3 is 16 residues long. The CDR3 spells CASAPLGLAGGNEQFF. The CDR3 DNA reads as TGTGCCAGCGCCCCCCTAGGGCTAGCGGGGGGGAATGAGCAGTTCTTC.

The rearrangement links TRBV6-6 to TRBJ1-3; no clear D. The V end was cut by 4 bases, the J end by 0 bases, with 7 bases between. CDR1 is MNHNY and CDR2 is SVGAGI in the germline V gene (reference sequence). The CDR3 spans 14 residues. The DNA for the CDR3 is TGTGCCAGCAGTTTTTCGCTCTCTGGAAACACCATATATTTT. Translating it yields CASSFSLSGNTIYF.

The chain's CDR3 is CASSLGPWGANQPQHF. The CDR3, as DNA: TGTGCCAGCAGTCTCGGACCCTGGGGCGCCAATCAGCCCCAGCATTTT. The chain is built from TRBV6-2 or TRBV6-3 and TRBJ1-5, with D possibly being TRBD1 (5 bases). Germline loops: CDR1 MNHEY, CDR2 SVGEGT. V was pared by 5 bases and J by 3 bases, with 17 bases between. CDR3 length equals 16 residues.

This chain joins TRBV28 and TRBJ1-5; D unclear. Per the germline V gene, CDR1 is MDHEN and CDR2 is SYDVKM. The length of the CDR3 is 16 residues. V lost 3 bases, J lost 2 bases, and 14 bases lay in between. Here the CDR3 DNA reads TGTGCCAGCAGTTTGCTTCGGCATCGTGGCAATCAGCCCCAGCATTTT. Protein product: CASSLLRHRGNQPQHF.

This sequence joins TRBV5-3 and TRBJ2-5, with 7 bases identical to TRBD2. TRBV5-3 is designated an ORF whose function remains uncertain. The V and J ends lost 4 bases and 6 bases, in that order; junction bases with no gene match: 15. This CDR3 region has 16 residues. The CDR3 DNA reads as TGTGCCAGAAGCCCCCGCCAGCGGGGTCCTGAGAAGACCCAGTACTTC. Protein sequence: CARSPRQRGPEKTQYF.

CDR3 region: CATSSRGGNQPQHF. For the CDR3, the DNA is TGTGCCACCAGCTCCCGAGGGGGGAATCAGCCCCAGCATTTT. The chain joins TRBV24-1 to TRBJ1-5; TRBD1 might be the D (6 bases). Trimming removed 7 bases at V and 4 bases at J, with 13 bases between. The CDR3 has 14 amino acids. Germline V CDR1 and CDR2: KGHDR, SFDVKD.

The genes are TRBV5-1 and TRBJ2-1, with 7 bases identical to TRBD1. Trimming took 0 bases from V and 3 from J; bases not matched to a gene: 9. CDR1 and CDR2 from the germline V gene are SGHRS and YFSETQ. The CDR3 is 17 residues long. This chain's CDR3 is CASSLAIGTANYNEQFF. In DNA form, the CDR3 reads TGCGCCAGCAGCTTGGCGATTGGGACAGCGAACTACAATGAGCAGTTCTTC.

The V and J genes are TRBV3-1 (or the pseudogene TRBV3-2) and TRBJ2-2; tentatively, D is TRBD1 (7 bases). Germline-derived CDR1 and CDR2 are LGHDT and YNNKEL (reference sequence). The V end lost 6 bases, the J end lost 3 bases, and 14 bases lay between the germline ends. The CDR3 contains 15 residues. CDR3 loop: CASRRQGGDTGELFF. DNA of the CDR3: TGTGCCAGCAGAAGACAGGGAGGTGACACCGGGGAGCTGTTTTTT.

The chain carries TRBV29-1 and TRBJ2-7; D call uncertain. V lost 3 bases and J lost 2, with 8 bases in between. The length of the CDR3 is 12 residues. Germline loops: CDR1 SQVTM, CDR2 ANQGSEA. The CDR3 bases are TGCAGCGTTGAGTTGCCCCCCTACGAGCAGTACTTC. Translation: CSVELPPYEQYF.

This sequence joins TRBV7-2 and TRBJ1-2; perhaps TRBD1 as D (5 bases). V was pared by 9 bases and J by 4 bases, with 18 bases between. Germline V gene lookup returns CDR1 SGHTA and CDR2 FQGNSA. This CDR3 is 14 amino acids long. This CDR3 is CASSRAGGPYGYTF. The CDR3 nucleotides are TGTGCCAGTTCCCGTGCGGGGGGACCCTATGGCTACACCTTC.

V gene TRBV28 combines with J gene TRBJ1-1, with D possibly matching TRBD1 (5 bases). The CDR3 length is 11 residues. V lost 6 bases and J 10 bases, leaving 12 bases between the germline ends. Germline CDR1 reads MDHEN; CDR2 reads SYDVKM. CDR3 coding DNA: TGTGCCAGCAGCTGGGACTTTAGAGCTTTCTTT. Its protein is CASSWDFRAFF.

This chain connects TRBV30 to TRBJ1-3, with D perhaps TRBD1 (6 bases). The CDR3 is 16 amino acids. Germline-derived CDR1 and CDR2 are GTSNPN and SVGIG (reference sequence). V lost 0 bases and J lost 0, with 12 bases in between. The CDR3 DNA is TGTGCCTGGAGTGTACCAGGGGCCAGCTCTGGAAACACCATATATTTT. Amino acid sequence: CAWSVPGASSGNTIYF.

The chain employs TRBV29-1 and TRBJ2-7, with D tentatively TRBD2 (6 bases). Per germline, CDR1 SQVTM and CDR2 ANQGSEA. The V gene lost 6 bases and the J gene lost 2 bases, with 11 bases spanning the gap. The CDR3 contains 12 residues. The CDR3 loop reads CSVTRRAYEQYF. The CDR3 DNA follows: TGCAGCGTCACCAGGAGGGCCTACGAGCAGTACTTC.

This sequence joins TRBV9 and TRBJ2-7, with a possible D match to TRBD2 (5 bases). The length of the CDR3 is 14 residues. Germline assignment: CDR1 SGDLS and CDR2 YYNGEE. The V end was cut by 3 bases, the J end by 5 bases, with 15 bases between. The CDR3 sequence is CASSASDSWHEQYF. The CDR3 region has the DNA TGTGCCAGCAGCGCCTCGGACTCCTGGCACGAGCAGTACTTC.

The CDR3 spells CASSLRGASYNEQFF. Written as DNA, the CDR3 is TGTGCCAGCAGCTTGAGAGGGGCCTCCTACAATGAGCAGTTCTTC. The chain combines TRBV5-6 with TRBJ2-1; D may correspond to TRBD1 or TRBD2 (5 bases each). Trimming took 1 base from V and 0 from J, leaving 8 bases between them. Looked up from germline, CDR1 is SGHDT and CDR2 is YYEEEE. This CDR3 is 15 amino acids long.

This chain connects TRBV5-1 to TRBJ1-5, with 8 bases fitting TRBD1. The V gene end was trimmed by 0 bases and the J gene end by 5 bases; junction bases not matched to a gene: 7. CDR1 is SGHRS, CDR2 YFSETQ, per germline. This CDR3 contains 16 residues. CDR3 protein: CASSLVPGQDHQPQHF. The CDR3 DNA follows: TGCGCCAGCAGCTTGGTCCCGGGACAGGATCATCAGCCCCAGCATTTT.